Listed here are 20 T cell receptor beta chains from one sample, sequenced in a study of blood T cell repertoires in COVID-19. Here immunoSEQ multiplex PCR was the method, and the copy in TCRdb shows in-frame clones only, minus some. The profile shows 25,000 to 30,000 clones, approximately 87% of them singletons. The sample taken for sequencing was peripheral blood. The source of these receptors is a human donor in a cohort sampled during active COVID-19.

The V and J genes are TRBV19 and TRBJ2-1; D perhaps matches TRBD2 (6 bases). This CDR3 is built from 15 residues. The germline gives CDR1 LNHDA, CDR2 SQIVND (reference sequence). V gave up 9 bases and J gave up 0 bases, with 15 bases separating them. CDR3 region: CASSLGGSSYNEQFF. The CDR3 DNA reads TGTGCCAGCTCGCTGGGGGGTAGCTCCTACAATGAGCAGTTCTTC.

The V and J genes are TRBV6-5 and TRBJ2-5, with a possible D match to TRBD2 (5 bases). The CDR3 runs 14 residues. V dropped 6 bases and J dropped 2 bases, with 13 bases sitting between them. CDR1 and CDR2 from the germline V gene are MNHEY and SVGAGI. The DNA of the CDR3 is TGTGCCAGCAGCCATATACCGGGACAAGAGACCCAGTACTTC. This sequence encodes CASSHIPGQETQYF.

The chain carries TRBV28 and TRBJ1-2; 10 nucleotides match TRBD1. The V and J ends lost 5 bases and 8 bases, in that order; junction bases with no gene match: 29. Per the germline V gene, CDR1 is MDHEN and CDR2 is SYDVKM. The CDR3 runs 21 residues. CDR3 DNA: TGTGCCAGCAGTCTAGGGGGGCTTCCGGGACAGGGGCCCCCCGGCGCGCGGGGCTACACCTTC. It specifies CASSLGGLPGQGPPGARGYTF.

This chain links TRBV5-4 with TRBJ2-3, with TRBD2 matching over 8 bases. Losses at the gene ends were 4 bases for V and 4 bases for J; bases not matched to a gene: 8. CDR1 SGHNT and CDR2 YYREEE come from the germline V gene (reference sequence). This CDR3 is built from 15 residues. The CDR3 loop is CASSTGLVGSDTQYF. In nucleotides, the CDR3 is TGTGCCAGCAGCACGGGACTAGTTGGTTCAGATACGCAGTATTTT.

The chain couples TRBV18 to TRBJ1-4, with a tentative D call TRBD1 (6 bases). CDR3 size: 16 residues. V dropped 3 bases and J dropped 4 bases, with 15 bases sitting between them. Germline CDR1 and CDR2: KGHSH and LQKENI. CDR3 in amino acids: CASSPMGQALNEKLFF. The CDR3 coding sequence is TGTGCCAGCTCACCCATGGGACAAGCTCTTAATGAAAAACTGTTTTTT.

The chain has TRBV4-1 and TRBJ1-2; TRBD1 is a possible D gene (6 bases). The CDR3 consists of 13 residues. V dropped 4 bases and J dropped 6 bases, with 12 bases sitting between them. Germline V gives CDR1 MGHRA, CDR2 YSYEKL. CDR3 protein: CASSLRQADGYTF. CDR3 nucleotide sequence: TGCGCCAGCAGCCTCCGACAGGCCGATGGCTACACCTTC.

The J gene is TRBJ1-1, the V gene TRBV2, with D possibly TRBD1 on 6 matching bases. Germline CDR1 reads SNHLY; CDR2 reads FYNNEI. Trimming removed 6 bases from V and 5 bases from J, with 16 bases in between. The CDR3 loop spans 14 amino acids. This CDR3 is CASSPSGVRTEAFF. The CDR3 DNA reads TGTGCCAGCAGCCCCTCAGGGGTCAGGACTGAAGCTTTCTTT.

V usage is TRBV28 and J usage is TRBJ2-7, with D perhaps TRBD2 (5 bases). Germline V lookup: CDR1 MDHEN, CDR2 SYDVKM. Trimming took 8 bases from V and 9 from J, leaving 20 bases between them. The CDR3 has 13 amino acids. CDR3 sequence: CASRRTREFGQYF. The CDR3 DNA follows: TGTGCCAGCCGGCGAACTCGGGAATTTGGGCAGTACTTC. The whole variable domain, filled in from reference TRBV28 and TRBJ2-7, reads DVKVTQSSRYLVKRTGEKVFLECVQDMDHENMFWYRQDPGLGLRLIYFSYDVKMKEKGDIPEGYSVSREKKERFSLILESASTNQTSMYLCASRRTREFGQYFGPGTRLTVT.

The chain has TRBV5-8 and TRBJ2-3; 10 bases are a match to TRBD1. The germline V gene has CDR1 SGHTS and CDR2 YDEGEE. V lost 4 bases to trimming and J lost 5 bases; unmatched junction nucleotides: 4. The CDR3 is 14 amino acids. The CDR3 loop is CASSKGQGIDTQYF. The CDR3 coding sequence is TGTGCCAGCAGCAAGGGACAGGGGATAGATACGCAGTATTTT.

This clone was observed a single time. The chain combines TRBV19 with TRBJ2-7, with TRBD2 matching 12 bases. Per the germline V gene, CDR1 is LNHDA and CDR2 is SQIVND (reference sequence). There are 15 residues in the CDR3. The V segment lost 3 bases and the J segment 3 bases; nucleotides outside the gene matches: 3. CDR3 loop: CASSMRTSGDYEQYF. CDR3 in DNA: TGTGCCAGTAGTATGAGGACTAGCGGGGACTACGAGCAGTACTTC.

V and J are TRBV7-4 and TRBJ1-5, with TRBD1 identical over 9 bases. Germline CDR1 is SGHVT and CDR2 is SQSDAQ. This CDR3 is 16 amino acids long. The J segment lost 0 bases and the V segment lost 2 bases, leaving 2 bases of the junction unmatched. Here the CDR3 DNA reads TGTGCCAGCAGCTTAAGGGACAGGGATAGCAATCAGCCCCAGCATTTT. Translating gives CASSLRDRDSNQPQHF.

V gene TRBV20-1 combines with J gene TRBJ1-1, with 9 bases that match TRBD1. V gave up 3 bases and J gave up 7 bases; unmatched junction bases: 3. The CDR3 has 12 amino acids. Germline loops: CDR1 DFQATT, CDR2 SNEGSKA (reference sequence). CDR3 loop: CSASGTGFEAFF. The CDR3 DNA sequence: TGCAGTGCTAGTGGGACAGGGTTTGAAGCTTTCTTT.

This chain connects TRBV3-1 (or the pseudogene TRBV3-2) to TRBJ2-1, with 12 bases fitting TRBD2. The CDR3 spans 16 residues. V shed 0 bases, J shed 12 bases, and the junction held 9 bases outside the gene matches. Germline V CDR1 and CDR2: LGHDT, YNNKEL (reference sequence). CDR3 in amino acids: CASSQDMASGGGTQFF. DNA for the CDR3: TGTGCCAGCAGCCAAGATATGGCTAGCGGGGGGGGGACGCAGTTCTTC.

This chain uses TRBV10-3 with TRBJ1-2; TRBD1 matches 10 bases. This CDR3 spans 14 amino acids. The germline V gene has CDR1 ENHRY and CDR2 SYGVKD. V gave up 8 bases and J gave up 6 bases; unmatched junction bases: 9. Written as DNA, the CDR3 is TGTGCCATCCGTGGGGGGGACAGGGGACATGGCTACACCTTC. Amino acid sequence: CAIRGGDRGHGYTF.

The CDR3 loop is CASSWGGSGNTIYF. The CDR3 DNA is TGTGCCAGCAGCTGGGGGGGCTCTGGAAACACCATATATTTT. The chain couples TRBV5-6 to TRBJ1-3, with a weak D call TRBD1 (5 bases). CDR3 size: 14 residues. The germline gives CDR1 SGHDT, CDR2 YYEEEE. V was cut by 3 bases and J by 0 bases, with 7 bases left in between. Based on the CDR3 plus reference TRBV5-6 and TRBJ1-3, the full variable domain is DAGVTQSPTHLIKTRGQQVTLRCSPKSGHDTVSWYQQALGQGPQFIFQYYEEEERQRGNFPDRFSGHQFPNYSSELNVNALLLGDSALYLCASSWGGSGNTIYFGEGSWLTVV.

The chain has TRBV4-1 and TRBJ2-3, with TRBD2 matching 7 bases. CDR3 size: 15 residues. CDR1 MGHRA and CDR2 YSYEKL come from the germline V gene. V was clipped by 2 bases and J by 1 base; unmatched bases: 3. CDR3 sequence: CASSQRAGGTDTQYF. The CDR3 DNA reads as TGCGCCAGCAGCCAAAGGGCGGGGGGCACAGATACGCAGTATTTT.

The gene calls are TRBV5-1 and TRBJ2-7; 8 nucleotides align to TRBD1. Germline V gene data show CDR1 as SGHRS and CDR2 as YFSETQ. Trimming at V came to 4 bases and at J to 2 bases, leaving 5 bases not matched to a gene. This CDR3 comprises 14 residues. CDR3: CASSLGQGAYEQYF. DNA of the CDR3: TGCGCCAGCAGCCTAGGACAGGGAGCCTACGAGCAGTACTTC.

The rearrangement uses TRBV7-6 and TRBJ1-2; no reliable D call. Germline V gene data show CDR1 as SGHVS and CDR2 as FNYEAQ. V shed 5 bases and J shed 4 bases, with 17 bases lying between them. CDR3 size: 15 residues. In DNA form, the CDR3 reads TGTGCCAGCAGCGAAAGCCCAGGCTCGGTCTATGGCTACACCTTC. Protein sequence: CASSESPGSVYGYTF.

The chain joins TRBV30 to TRBJ2-3; D is perhaps TRBD2 (6 bases). Germline lookup yields CDR1 GTSNPN and CDR2 SVGIG (reference sequence). Trimming left V 5 bases short and J 8 bases short, with 11 bases between. The CDR3 is 11 amino acids. The CDR3 loop is CAWQWGGTQYF. The CDR3 DNA is TGTGCCTGGCAGTGGGGAGGTACGCAGTATTTT.

The chain is built from TRBV4-1 and TRBJ2-5, with 7 bases matching TRBD1. CDR3 length equals 17 residues. Germline loops: CDR1 MGHRA, CDR2 YSYEKL. Trimming at V came to 2 bases and at J to 0 bases, leaving 9 bases not matched to a gene. The CDR3 spells CASSQNRGSANQETQYF. The CDR3, as DNA: TGCGCCAGCAGCCAAAACAGGGGATCGGCCAACCAAGAGACCCAGTACTTC.